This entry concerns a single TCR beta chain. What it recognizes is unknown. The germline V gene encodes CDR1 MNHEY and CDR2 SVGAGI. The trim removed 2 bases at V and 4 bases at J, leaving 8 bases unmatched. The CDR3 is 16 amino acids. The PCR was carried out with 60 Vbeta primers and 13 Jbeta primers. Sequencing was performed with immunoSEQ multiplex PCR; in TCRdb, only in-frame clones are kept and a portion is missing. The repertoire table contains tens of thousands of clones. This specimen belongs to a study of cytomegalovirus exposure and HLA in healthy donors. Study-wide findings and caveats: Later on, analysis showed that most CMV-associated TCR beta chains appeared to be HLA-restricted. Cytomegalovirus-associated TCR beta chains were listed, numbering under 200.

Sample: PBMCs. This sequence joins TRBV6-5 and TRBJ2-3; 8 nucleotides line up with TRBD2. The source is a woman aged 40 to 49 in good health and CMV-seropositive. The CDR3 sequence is CASSYRQGLDADTQYF. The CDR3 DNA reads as TGTGCCAGCAGTTACCGGCAGGGACTAGACGCAGATACGCAGTATTTT.